This T cell receptor (beta chain) comes out of a study of early T cells in non-severe SARS-CoV-2 infection. The TCR library protocol was used to attach unique molecular identifiers. These identifiers were attached to individual cDNA molecules. Each CDR3 protein gets one entry after TCRdb re-called the 5' RACE reads with MiXCR. This sample yields about 79,000 distinct CDR3 sequences, of which about 11% are seen a single time; approximately 4.5% belongs to the top ten. V lost 0 bases to trimming and J lost 0 bases, with 12 bases between them. The CDR3 runs 17 residues. Germline CDR1 LGHNA, CDR2 YNFKEQ. This clonotype appeared many times.

The sequence came from an adult who was a healthcare worker with PCR-confirmed SARS-CoV-2 infection or an uninfected control (not recorded which). This chain uses TRBV4-2 with TRBJ1-5; TRBD1 is a possible D gene (5 bases). The sample taken for sequencing was whole blood. In DNA, the CDR3 is TGTGCCAGCAGCCAAGATGATGTGGGGACTAGCAATCAGCCCCAGCATTTT. Translated: CASSQDDVGTSNQPQHF.